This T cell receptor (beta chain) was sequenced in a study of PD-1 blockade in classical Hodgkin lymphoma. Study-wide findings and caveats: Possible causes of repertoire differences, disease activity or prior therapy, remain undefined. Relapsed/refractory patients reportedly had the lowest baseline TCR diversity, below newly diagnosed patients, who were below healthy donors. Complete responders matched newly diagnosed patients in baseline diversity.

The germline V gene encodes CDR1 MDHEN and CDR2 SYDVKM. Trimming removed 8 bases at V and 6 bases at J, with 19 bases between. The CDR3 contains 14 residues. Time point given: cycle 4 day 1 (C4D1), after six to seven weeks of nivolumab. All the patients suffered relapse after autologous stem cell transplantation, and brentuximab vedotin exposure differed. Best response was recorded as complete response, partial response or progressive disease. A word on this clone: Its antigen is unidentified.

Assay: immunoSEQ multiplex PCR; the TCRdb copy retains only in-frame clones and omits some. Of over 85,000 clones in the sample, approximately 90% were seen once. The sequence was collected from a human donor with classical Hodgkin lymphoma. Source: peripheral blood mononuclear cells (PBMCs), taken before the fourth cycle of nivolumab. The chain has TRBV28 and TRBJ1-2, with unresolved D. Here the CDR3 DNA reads TGTGCCAGCGGGGAGGTAAGGAGAGAGAATGGCTACACCTTC. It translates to CASGEVRRENGYTF.